This T cell receptor beta chain derives from a study of blood T cell repertoires in COVID-19. This clone has just one count. Sequencing used immunoSEQ multiplex PCR; TCRdb keeps in-frame clones, though not all of them. The data hold 250,000 to 300,000 clones, with approximately 88% observed a single time. V shed 6 bases, J shed 6 bases, and the junction held 10 bases outside the gene matches. CDR3 length: 16 amino acids. From germline, CDR1 is MNHEY and CDR2 SVGEGT. This sequence was found in a woman in her 30s who had recovered from COVID-19. Source material: peripheral blood. The V and J genes are TRBV6-2 or TRBV6-3 and TRBJ1-6, with 8 bases lining up with TRBD1. In DNA form, the CDR3 reads TGTGCCAGCAGCCTACTGACAGGGGAGAGTAATTCACCCCTCCACTTT. Protein: CASSLLTGESNSPLHF.